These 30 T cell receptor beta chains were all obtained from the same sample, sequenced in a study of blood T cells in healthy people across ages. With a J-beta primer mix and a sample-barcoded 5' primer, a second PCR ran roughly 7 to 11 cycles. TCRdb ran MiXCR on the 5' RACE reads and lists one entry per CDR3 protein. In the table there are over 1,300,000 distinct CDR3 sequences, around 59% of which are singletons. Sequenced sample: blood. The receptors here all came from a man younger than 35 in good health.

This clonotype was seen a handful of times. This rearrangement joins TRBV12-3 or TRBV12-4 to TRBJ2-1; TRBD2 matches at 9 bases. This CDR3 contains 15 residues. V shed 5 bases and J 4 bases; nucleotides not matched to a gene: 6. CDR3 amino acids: CASSSSGSGYNEQFF. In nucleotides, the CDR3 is TGTGCCAGCAGTAGTAGCGGGAGTGGTTACAATGAGCAGTTCTTC.

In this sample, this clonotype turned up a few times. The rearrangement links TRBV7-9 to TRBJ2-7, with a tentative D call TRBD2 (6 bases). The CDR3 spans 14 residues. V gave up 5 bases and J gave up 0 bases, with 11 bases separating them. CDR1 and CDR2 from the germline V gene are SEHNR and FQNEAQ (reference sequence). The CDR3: CASSHETSSYEQYF. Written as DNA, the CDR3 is TGTGCCAGCAGCCACGAGACTAGCTCCTACGAGCAGTACTTC.

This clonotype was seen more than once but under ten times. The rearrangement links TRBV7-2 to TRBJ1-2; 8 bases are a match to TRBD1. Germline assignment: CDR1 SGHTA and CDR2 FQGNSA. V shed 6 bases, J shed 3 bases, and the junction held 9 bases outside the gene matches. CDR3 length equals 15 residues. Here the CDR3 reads CASSKAGTGDYGYTF. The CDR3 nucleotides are TGTGCCAGCAGTAAAGCCGGGACAGGAGACTATGGCTACACCTTC.

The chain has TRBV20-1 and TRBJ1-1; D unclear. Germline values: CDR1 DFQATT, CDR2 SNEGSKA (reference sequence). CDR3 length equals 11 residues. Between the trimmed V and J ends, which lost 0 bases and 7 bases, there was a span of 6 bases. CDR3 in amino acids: CSARDPNEAFF. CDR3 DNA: TGCAGTGCTAGAGATCCCAATGAAGCTTTCTTT.

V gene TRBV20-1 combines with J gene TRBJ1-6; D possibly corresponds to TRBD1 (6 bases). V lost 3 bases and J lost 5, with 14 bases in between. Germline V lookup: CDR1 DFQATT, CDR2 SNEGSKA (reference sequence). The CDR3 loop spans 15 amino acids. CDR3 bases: TGCAGTGCTAGGGACCCCGACAGGCATAATTCACCCCTCCACTTT. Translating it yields CSARDPDRHNSPLHF.

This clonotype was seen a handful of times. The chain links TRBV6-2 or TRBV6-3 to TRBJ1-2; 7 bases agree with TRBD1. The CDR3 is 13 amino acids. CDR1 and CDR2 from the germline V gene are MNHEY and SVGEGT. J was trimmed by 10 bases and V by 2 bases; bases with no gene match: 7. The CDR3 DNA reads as TGTGCCAGCAGTTACCACAGGGGACCTGACTACACCTTC. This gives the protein CASSYHRGPDYTF.

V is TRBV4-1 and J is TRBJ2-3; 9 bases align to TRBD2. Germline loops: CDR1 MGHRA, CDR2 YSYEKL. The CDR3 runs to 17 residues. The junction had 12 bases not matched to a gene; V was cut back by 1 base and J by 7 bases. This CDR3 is CASSQVGGREGHYTQYF. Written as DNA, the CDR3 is TGCGCCAGCAGCCAAGTCGGTGGGCGGGAGGGCCATTATACGCAGTATTTT.

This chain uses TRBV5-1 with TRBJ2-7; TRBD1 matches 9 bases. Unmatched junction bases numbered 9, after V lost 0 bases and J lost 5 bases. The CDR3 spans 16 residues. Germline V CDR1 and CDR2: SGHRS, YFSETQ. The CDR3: CASSLGVGTGSNEQYF. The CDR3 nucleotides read TGCGCCAGCAGCTTGGGAGTCGGGACAGGGTCCAACGAGCAGTACTTC. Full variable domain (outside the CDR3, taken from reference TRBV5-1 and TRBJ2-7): KAGVTQTPRYLIKTRGQQVTLSCSPISGHRSVSWYQQTPGQGLQFLFEYFSETQRNKGNFPGRFSGRQFSNSRSEMNVSTLELGDSALYLCASSLGVGTGSNEQYFGPGTRLTVT.

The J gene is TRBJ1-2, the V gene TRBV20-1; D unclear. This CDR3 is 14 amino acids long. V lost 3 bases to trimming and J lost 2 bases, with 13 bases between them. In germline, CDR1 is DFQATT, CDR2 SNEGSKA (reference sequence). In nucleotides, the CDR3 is TGCAGTGCTAGGGTCCATCTCGACAACTATGGCTACACCTTC. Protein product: CSARVHLDNYGYTF.

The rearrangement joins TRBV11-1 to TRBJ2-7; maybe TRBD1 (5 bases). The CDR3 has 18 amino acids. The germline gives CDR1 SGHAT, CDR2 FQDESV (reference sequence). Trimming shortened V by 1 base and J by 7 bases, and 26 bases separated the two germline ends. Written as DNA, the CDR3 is TGTGCCAGCAGCTTAGGTGACAGTTTGTATTTGTCAGGCAATGAGCAGTACTTC. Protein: CASSLGDSLYLSGNEQYF.

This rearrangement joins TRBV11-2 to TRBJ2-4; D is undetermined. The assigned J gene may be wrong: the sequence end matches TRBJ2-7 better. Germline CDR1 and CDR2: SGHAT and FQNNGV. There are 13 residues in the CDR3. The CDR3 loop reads CASSLPSNYEQYF. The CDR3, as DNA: TGTGCCAGCAGCTTACCCTCCAACTACGAGCAGTACTTC.

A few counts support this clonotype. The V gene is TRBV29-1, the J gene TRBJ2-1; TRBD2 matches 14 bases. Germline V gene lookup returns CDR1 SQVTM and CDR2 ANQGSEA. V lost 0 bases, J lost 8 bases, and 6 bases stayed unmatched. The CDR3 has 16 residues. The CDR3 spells CSVEEGTSGRGYEQFF. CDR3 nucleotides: TGCAGCGTTGAAGAGGGGACTAGCGGGAGAGGGTATGAGCAGTTCTTC.

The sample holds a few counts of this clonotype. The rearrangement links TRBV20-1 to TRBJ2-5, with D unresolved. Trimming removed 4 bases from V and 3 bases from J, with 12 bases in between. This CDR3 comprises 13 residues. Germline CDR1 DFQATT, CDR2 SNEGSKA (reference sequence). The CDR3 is CSATSPGKETQYF. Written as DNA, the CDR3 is TGCAGTGCTACATCCCCTGGGAAAGAGACCCAGTACTTC.

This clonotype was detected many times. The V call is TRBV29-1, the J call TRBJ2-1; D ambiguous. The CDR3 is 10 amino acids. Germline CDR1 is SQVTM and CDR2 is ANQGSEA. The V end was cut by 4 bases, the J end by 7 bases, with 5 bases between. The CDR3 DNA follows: TGCAGCGTTGGGGTAAATGAGCAGTTCTTC. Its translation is CSVGVNEQFF.

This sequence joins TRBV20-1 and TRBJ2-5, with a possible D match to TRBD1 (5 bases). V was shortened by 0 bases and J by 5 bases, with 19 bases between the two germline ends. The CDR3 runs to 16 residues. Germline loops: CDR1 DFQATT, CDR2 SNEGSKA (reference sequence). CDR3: CSARDSSKQDMETQYF. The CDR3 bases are TGCAGTGCTAGAGATTCGTCGAAACAGGACATGGAGACCCAGTACTTC.

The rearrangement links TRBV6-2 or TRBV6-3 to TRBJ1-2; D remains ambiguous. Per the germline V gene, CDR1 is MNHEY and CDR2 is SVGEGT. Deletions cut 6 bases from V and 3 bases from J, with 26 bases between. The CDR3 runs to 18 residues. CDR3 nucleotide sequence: TGTGCCAGCAGACCCATCGCGGGAGTACCGCATTTAGACTATGGCTACACCTTC. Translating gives CASRPIAGVPHLDYGYTF.

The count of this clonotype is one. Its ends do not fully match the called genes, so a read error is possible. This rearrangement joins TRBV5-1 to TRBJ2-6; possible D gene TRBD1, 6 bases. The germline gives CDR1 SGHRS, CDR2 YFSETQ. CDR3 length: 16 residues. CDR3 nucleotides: TGCGCCAGCAGCATTACAGGGAGCTCTGGGGCCAACGTCCCGACTTTC. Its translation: CASSITGSSGANVPTF.

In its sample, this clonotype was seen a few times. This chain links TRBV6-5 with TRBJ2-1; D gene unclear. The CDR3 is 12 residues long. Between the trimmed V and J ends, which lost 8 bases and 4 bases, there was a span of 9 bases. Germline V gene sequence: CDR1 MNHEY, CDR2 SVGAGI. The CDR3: CASGPNYNEQFF. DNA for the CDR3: TGTGCCAGCGGCCCGAATTACAATGAGCAGTTCTTC.

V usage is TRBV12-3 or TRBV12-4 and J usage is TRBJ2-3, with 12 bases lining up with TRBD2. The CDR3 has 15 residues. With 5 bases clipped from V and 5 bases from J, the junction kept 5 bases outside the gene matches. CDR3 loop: CASSPASGREDTQYF. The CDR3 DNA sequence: TGTGCCAGCAGTCCCGCTAGCGGGAGGGAAGATACGCAGTATTTT.

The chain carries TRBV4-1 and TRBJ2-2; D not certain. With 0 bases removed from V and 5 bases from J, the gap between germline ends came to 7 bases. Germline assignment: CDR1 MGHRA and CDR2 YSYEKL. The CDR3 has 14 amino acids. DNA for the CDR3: TGCGCCAGCAGCCAAGATGAGGAAACCGGGGAGCTGTTTTTT. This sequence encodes CASSQDEETGELFF.

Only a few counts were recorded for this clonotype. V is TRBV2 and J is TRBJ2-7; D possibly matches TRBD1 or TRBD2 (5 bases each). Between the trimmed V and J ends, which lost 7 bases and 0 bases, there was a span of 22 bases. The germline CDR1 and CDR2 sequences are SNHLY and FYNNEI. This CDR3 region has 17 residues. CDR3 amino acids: CASKRGREGYSSYEQYF. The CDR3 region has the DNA TGTGCCAGCAAAAGGGGCCGTGAGGGGTATTCCTCCTACGAGCAGTACTTC.

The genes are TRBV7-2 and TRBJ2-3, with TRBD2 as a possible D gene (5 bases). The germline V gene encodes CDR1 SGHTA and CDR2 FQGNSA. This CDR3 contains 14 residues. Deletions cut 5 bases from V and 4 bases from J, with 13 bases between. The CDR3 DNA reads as TGTGCCAGCAGCGTAGACCTAGCTTCAGATACGCAGTATTTT. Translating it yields CASSVDLASDTQYF.

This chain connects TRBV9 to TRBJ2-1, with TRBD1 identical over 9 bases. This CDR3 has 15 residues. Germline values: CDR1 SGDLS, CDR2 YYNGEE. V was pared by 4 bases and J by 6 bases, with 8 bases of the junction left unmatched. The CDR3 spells CASSTGTGFANEQFF. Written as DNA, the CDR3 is TGTGCCAGCAGCACCGGGACAGGGTTCGCCAATGAGCAGTTCTTC.

DNA of the CDR3: TGCAGTGCTAGGGACTCCAGGAGGAAGTTCTTC. It specifies CSARDSRRKFF. V usage is TRBV20-1 and J usage is TRBJ2-1; TRBD2 might be the D (5 bases). Germline V CDR1 and CDR2: DFQATT, SNEGSKA (reference sequence). The V end was cut by 3 bases, the J end by 14 bases, with 14 bases between. The CDR3 length is 11 residues.

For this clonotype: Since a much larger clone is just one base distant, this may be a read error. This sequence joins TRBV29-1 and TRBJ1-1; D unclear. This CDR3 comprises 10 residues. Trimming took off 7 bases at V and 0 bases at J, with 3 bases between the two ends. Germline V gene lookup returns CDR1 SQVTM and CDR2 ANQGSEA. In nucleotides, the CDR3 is TGCAGCGCCTTGAACACTGAAGCTTTCTTT. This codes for CSALNTEAFF.

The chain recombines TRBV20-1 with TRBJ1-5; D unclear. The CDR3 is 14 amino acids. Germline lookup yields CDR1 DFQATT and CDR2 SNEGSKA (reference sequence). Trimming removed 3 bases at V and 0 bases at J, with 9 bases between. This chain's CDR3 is CSASNSYSNQPQHF. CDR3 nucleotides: TGCAGTGCTAGTAACAGTTATAGCAATCAGCCCCAGCATTTT.

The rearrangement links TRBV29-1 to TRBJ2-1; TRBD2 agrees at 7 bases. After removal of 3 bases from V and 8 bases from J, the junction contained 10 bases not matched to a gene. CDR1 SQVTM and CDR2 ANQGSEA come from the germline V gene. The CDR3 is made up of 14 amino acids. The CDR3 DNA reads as TGCAGCGTTGATGTGTGGGAGGGTTCGCATGAGCAGTTCTTC. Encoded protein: CSVDVWEGSHEQFF.

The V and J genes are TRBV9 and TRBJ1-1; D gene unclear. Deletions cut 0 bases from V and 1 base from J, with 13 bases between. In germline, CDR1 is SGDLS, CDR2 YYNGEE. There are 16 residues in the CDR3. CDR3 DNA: TGTGCCAGCAGCGTAGACCCTAGCGGGAGGAACACTGAAGCTTTCTTT. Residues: CASSVDPSGRNTEAFF.

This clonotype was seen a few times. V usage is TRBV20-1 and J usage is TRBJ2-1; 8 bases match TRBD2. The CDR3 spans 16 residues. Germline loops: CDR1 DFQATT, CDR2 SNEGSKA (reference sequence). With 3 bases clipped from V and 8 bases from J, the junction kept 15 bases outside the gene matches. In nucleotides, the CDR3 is TGCAGTGCTAGGGCACCGGCGGGGGGACTTGGGGATGAGCAGTTCTTC. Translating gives CSARAPAGGLGDEQFF.

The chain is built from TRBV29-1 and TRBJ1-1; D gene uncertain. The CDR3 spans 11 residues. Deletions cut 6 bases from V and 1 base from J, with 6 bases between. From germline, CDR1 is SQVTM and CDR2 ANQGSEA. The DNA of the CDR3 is TGCAGCGTAAACCCGAACACTGAAGCTTTCTTT. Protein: CSVNPNTEAFF. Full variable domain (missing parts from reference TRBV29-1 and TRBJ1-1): SAVISQKPSRDICQRGTSLTIQCQVDSQVTMMFWYRQQPGQSLTLIATANQGSEATYESGFVIDKFPISRPNLTFSTLTVSNMSPEDSSIYLCSVNPNTEAFFGQGTRLTVV.